This TCR beta chain was obtained from a study of blood T cells in healthy people across ages. The CDR3 loop spans 13 amino acids. Germline assignment: CDR1 DFQATT and CDR2 SNEGSKA (reference sequence). V dropped 5 bases and J dropped 1 base, with 8 bases sitting between them. The authors ran a second PCR of roughly 7 to 11 cycles using a sample-barcoded 5' primer and a J-beta primer mix. MiXCR, applied by TCRdb to the 5' RACE reads, yields one record per CDR3 protein. This sample has 600,000 to 800,000 distinct CDR3 sequences; about 51% occur once, and the top ten carry approximately 13%. The TCR was taken from a woman older than 75 in good health. This chain links TRBV20-1 with TRBJ2-2; D is perhaps TRBD1 or TRBD2 (6 bases each). The sample consisted of blood. Here the CDR3 reads CSAAGQNTGELFF. CDR3 DNA: TGCAGTGCTGCGGGACAGAACACCGGGGAGCTGTTTTTT.